The 26 T cell receptor beta chains given below trace back to one sample, sequenced in a study of T cell responses to AZD1222 COVID-19 vaccine. Using immunoSEQ multiplex PCR, the repertoire was profiled, and TCRdb retains in-frame clones only, with some absent. The table has 150,000 to 200,000 clones, 88% seen once; the top ten hold 25% to 30%. The sample here was peripheral blood, taken 28 days after the second AZD1222 dose. These receptors came from an adult who received the AZD1222 COVID-19 vaccine.

A single count supports this clone. This chain joins TRBV6-5 and TRBJ2-7; 8 bases map to TRBD2. The CDR3 covers 16 residues. Per the germline V gene, CDR1 is MNHEY and CDR2 is SVGAGI. Germline trimming cut 0 bases from V and 3 bases from J; bases unmatched to any gene: 7. The CDR3 protein is CASSYSKGLGFYEQYF. The CDR3 nucleotides read TGTGCCAGCAGTTACTCGAAGGGACTAGGCTTCTACGAGCAGTACTTC.

The chain combines TRBV9 with TRBJ2-1; 9 bases match TRBD2. The length of the CDR3 is 16 residues. Trimming removed 3 bases from V and 4 bases from J; junction bases left unmatched: 8. The germline CDR1 and CDR2 sequences are SGDLS and YYNGEE. The CDR3 is CASSAPGSGRYNEQFF. The CDR3 coding sequence is TGTGCCAGCAGCGCCCCGGGGAGCGGGAGGTACAATGAGCAGTTCTTC.

The J gene is TRBJ2-4, the V gene TRBV7-2, with 12 positions matching TRBD1. CDR3 length: 15 amino acids. Losses at the gene ends were 4 bases for V and 7 bases for J; bases not matched to a gene: 5. Germline CDR1 is SGHTA and CDR2 is FQGNSA. The CDR3 DNA is TGTGCCAGCAGCTCACTAGGGACAGGGGGCAACATTCAGTACTTC. It specifies CASSSLGTGGNIQYF.

The rearrangement uses TRBV7-3 and TRBJ1-1; unclear D gene. The germline V gene has CDR1 SGHTA and CDR2 FQGTGA. V was clipped by 1 base and J by 4 bases, with 10 bases between them. The CDR3 runs 14 residues. CDR3 nucleotide sequence: TGTGCCAGCAGCTTAATACAGTTAAGCACTGAAGCTTTCTTT. Translation: CASSLIQLSTEAFF.

V gene TRBV6-5 combines with J gene TRBJ2-5, with unresolved D. V dropped 6 bases and J dropped 7 bases, with 15 bases sitting between them. The germline V gene encodes CDR1 MNHEY and CDR2 SVGAGI. The CDR3 contains 13 residues. The CDR3 is CASSLTRVGTQYF. In DNA form, the CDR3 reads TGTGCCAGCAGCCTAACCCGCGTTGGGACCCAGTACTTC.

This clone was seen only once. The chain couples TRBV9 to TRBJ2-1, with D possibly TRBD1 on 6 matching bases. Germline CDR1 and CDR2: SGDLS and YYNGEE. V dropped 2 bases and J dropped 2 bases, with 17 bases sitting between them. CDR3 length equals 17 residues. The CDR3 reads CASSVQGRNRAYNEQFF. The CDR3 DNA reads as TGTGCCAGCAGCGTCCAGGGCCGCAACAGGGCCTACAATGAGCAGTTCTTC.

This chain connects TRBV6-6 to TRBJ1-1; possibly TRBD1 for D (5 bases). This CDR3 region has 14 residues. CDR1 and CDR2 from the germline V gene are MNHNY and SVGAGI (reference sequence). The ends were cut back, 2 bases at V and 11 bases at J, with 18 bases in the middle. This CDR3 reads CASSYLKAGDPAFF. DNA of the CDR3: TGTGCCAGCAGTTACCTCAAAGCGGGGGACCCGGCTTTCTTT.

The gene calls are TRBV30 and TRBJ1-5, with D unresolved. Trimming cost V 0 bases and J 3 bases, with 9 bases left between them. Germline V gene sequence: CDR1 GTSNPN, CDR2 SVGIG (reference sequence). This CDR3 contains 14 residues. This chain's CDR3 is CAWSVGQNNQPQHF. The CDR3 DNA reads as TGTGCCTGGAGTGTAGGTCAGAACAATCAGCCCCAGCATTTT.

CDR3 nucleotide sequence: TGTGCCAGCTGCGCCCATGACAGGGATTACAAAAACATTCAGTACTTC. Amino acid sequence: CASCAHDRDYKNIQYF. The V and J genes are TRBV2 and TRBJ2-4; 7 bases fit TRBD1. Germline V gives CDR1 SNHLY, CDR2 FYNNEI. The CDR3 is 16 amino acids. Unmatched junction bases numbered 13, after V lost 8 bases and J lost 3 bases.

V usage is TRBV2 and J usage is TRBJ1-5; no clear D gene. The ends were cut back, 5 bases at V and 0 bases at J, with 14 bases in the middle. Per the germline V gene, CDR1 is SNHLY and CDR2 is FYNNEI. This CDR3 is 16 amino acids long. For the CDR3, the DNA is TGTGCCAGCAGTTTAGACCGGTCGTATAGCAATCAGCCCCAGCATTTT. Translated, it gives CASSLDRSYSNQPQHF.

CDR3 in amino acids: CASSYSVGRGNEQFF. CDR3 sequence (DNA): TGTGCCAGCAGTTACTCGGTCGGGAGAGGGAATGAGCAGTTCTTC. The chain carries TRBV6-5 and TRBJ2-1, with D possibly being TRBD2 (6 bases). V was trimmed by 0 bases and J by 7 bases, leaving 13 bases between them. CDR1 is MNHEY, CDR2 SVGAGI, per germline. There are 15 residues in the CDR3.

The chain couples TRBV19 to TRBJ2-6; D gene ambiguous. CDR3 length: 16 residues. Per the germline V gene, CDR1 is LNHDA and CDR2 is SQIVND (reference sequence). Trimming took off 2 bases at V and 0 bases at J, with 8 bases between the two ends. DNA for the CDR3: TGTGCCAGTAGTATAATGGCCAGCTCTGGGGCCAACGTCCTGACTTTC. Its translation is CASSIMASSGANVLTF.

The rearrangement joins TRBV10-3 to TRBJ2-7; D uncertain. Trimming cost V 0 bases and J 2 bases, with 8 bases left between them. CDR3 size: 14 residues. Germline V gene sequence: CDR1 ENHRY, CDR2 SYGVKD. CDR3 in DNA: TGTGCCATCAGTGAGTCAAACGGTCCCTACGAGCAGTACTTC. Encoded protein: CAISESNGPYEQYF.

The V call is TRBV27, the J call TRBJ2-2; D not resolved. From germline, CDR1 is MNHEY and CDR2 SMNVEV (reference sequence). The CDR3 length is 12 residues. Trimming stripped 4 bases from V and 6 bases from J, with 6 bases between. The CDR3 region has the DNA TGTGCCAGCAGTTCCCCCCCCGGGGAGCTGTTTTTT. This sequence encodes CASSSPPGELFF.

The gene calls are TRBV7-9 and TRBJ2-5; D unresolved. This CDR3 has 11 residues. The germline V gene has CDR1 SEHNR and CDR2 FQNEAQ (reference sequence). Trimming took off 5 bases at V and 2 bases at J, with 3 bases between the two ends. CDR3 DNA: TGTGCCAGCAGCCCACAAGAGACCCAGTACTTC. Translating gives CASSPQETQYF.

CDR3: CASREPYRALGPQHF. CDR3 DNA: TGTGCCAGCAGGGAACCTTACAGGGCCTTGGGGCCCCAGCATTTT. This sequence joins TRBV21-1 and TRBJ1-5; the table's D call of TRBD1 was not tested on the DNA. TRBV21-1 is annotated as a pseudogene. The CDR3 is made up of 15 amino acids.

The gene calls are TRBV27 and TRBJ2-3; 9 bases fit TRBD2. V was pared by 1 base and J by 4 bases, with 3 bases of the junction left unmatched. Germline V gene data show CDR1 as MNHEY and CDR2 as SMNVEV (reference sequence). The CDR3 has 15 residues. The CDR3, as DNA: TGTGCCAGCAGTTTATATGCGGGAGGGCCAGATACGCAGTATTTT. This sequence encodes CASSLYAGGPDTQYF.

This rearrangement joins TRBV18 to TRBJ2-5, with D perhaps TRBD1 or TRBD2 (5 bases each). Between the trimmed V and J ends, which lost 8 bases and 2 bases, there was a span of 18 bases. This CDR3 has 15 residues. Germline lookup yields CDR1 KGHSH and CDR2 LQKENI. As DNA, the CDR3 is TGTGCCAGCCTTGGGACCAGCTCACCACAAGAGACCCAGTACTTC. This codes for CASLGTSSPQETQYF.

This chain uses TRBV10-1 with TRBJ2-1; 7 bases agree with TRBD2. The germline V gene has CDR1 WNHNN and CDR2 SYGVQD (reference sequence). This CDR3 comprises 15 residues. CDR3 in DNA: TGCGGCAGTCGTCAGCGGGAACCCCCCTACAATGAGCAGTTCTTC. Encoded protein: CGSRQREPPYNEQFF.

The CDR3 loop is CASRTQETQYF. The DNA of the CDR3 is TGTGCCAGCAGGACCCAGGAGACCCAGTACTTC. The chain links TRBV11-2 to TRBJ2-5; D not certain. The V and J ends lost 6 bases and 5 bases respectively, with 7 bases between them. The V gene's germline CDR1 is SGHAT and CDR2 FQNNGV. The length of the CDR3 is 11 residues.

This clone was counted between two and nine times. The chain carries TRBV5-6 and TRBJ2-1; TRBD2 matches 11 bases. Germline CDR1 and CDR2: SGHDT and YYEEEE. This CDR3 has 15 residues. The V and J ends lost 3 bases and 3 bases, in that order; junction bases with no gene match: 2. The CDR3 sequence: CASSSLAGDYNEQFF. The CDR3 nucleotides read TGTGCCAGCAGCTCACTAGCGGGAGACTACAATGAGCAGTTCTTC. Full variable domain (missing parts from reference TRBV5-6 and TRBJ2-1): DAGVTQSPTHLIKTRGQQVTLRCSPKSGHDTVSWYQQALGQGPQFIFQYYEEEERQRGNFPDRFSGHQFPNYSSELNVNALLLGDSALYLCASSSLAGDYNEQFFGPGTRLTVL.

This rearrangement joins TRBV24-1 to TRBJ1-1, with D unresolved. In germline, CDR1 is KGHDR, CDR2 SFDVKD. V was shortened by 4 bases and J by 3 bases, with 8 bases between the two germline ends. CDR3 length equals 13 residues. The CDR3 DNA is TGTGCCACCAGTGAGTTCGGGGACACTGAAGCTTTCTTT. Translating gives CATSEFGDTEAFF.

The chain links TRBV6-2 or TRBV6-3 to TRBJ1-5; D is undetermined. The CDR3 extends over 14 amino acids. The germline V gene has CDR1 MNHEY and CDR2 SVGEGT. The V end lost 4 bases, the J end lost 0 bases, and 7 bases lay between the germline ends. In DNA, the CDR3 is TGTGCCAGCAGTTTCGGGGATAGCAATCAGCCCCAGCATTTT. Protein: CASSFGDSNQPQHF.

This chain links TRBV27 with TRBJ1-1; possibly TRBD1 for D (6 bases). V was clipped by 7 bases and J by 1 base, with 16 bases between them. Per the germline V gene, CDR1 is MNHEY and CDR2 is SMNVEV (reference sequence). The CDR3 has 15 residues. CDR3 protein: CASTYSRGGNTEAFF. The CDR3 DNA follows: TGTGCCAGCACCTACTCCAGGGGTGGGAACACTGAAGCTTTCTTT.

The chain is built from TRBV5-1 and TRBJ2-1; 7 nucleotides agree with TRBD1. This CDR3 contains 14 residues. Germline V CDR1 and CDR2: SGHRS, YFSETQ. V lost 3 bases, J lost 4 bases, and 4 bases stayed unmatched. The CDR3 loop is CASSSGTEYNEQFF. The CDR3 nucleotides read TGCGCCAGCAGCTCCGGGACAGAGTACAATGAGCAGTTCTTC.

V and J are TRBV11-2 and TRBJ2-2, with TRBD1 matching 7 bases. The length of the CDR3 is 16 residues. The V segment lost 6 bases and the J segment 5 bases; nucleotides outside the gene matches: 12. From germline, CDR1 is SGHAT and CDR2 FQNNGV. The CDR3 DNA reads as TGTGCCAGCAGAGGTAGGGGGCGTCGTCAGACCGGGGAGCTGTTTTTT. The encoded protein is CASRGRGRRQTGELFF.